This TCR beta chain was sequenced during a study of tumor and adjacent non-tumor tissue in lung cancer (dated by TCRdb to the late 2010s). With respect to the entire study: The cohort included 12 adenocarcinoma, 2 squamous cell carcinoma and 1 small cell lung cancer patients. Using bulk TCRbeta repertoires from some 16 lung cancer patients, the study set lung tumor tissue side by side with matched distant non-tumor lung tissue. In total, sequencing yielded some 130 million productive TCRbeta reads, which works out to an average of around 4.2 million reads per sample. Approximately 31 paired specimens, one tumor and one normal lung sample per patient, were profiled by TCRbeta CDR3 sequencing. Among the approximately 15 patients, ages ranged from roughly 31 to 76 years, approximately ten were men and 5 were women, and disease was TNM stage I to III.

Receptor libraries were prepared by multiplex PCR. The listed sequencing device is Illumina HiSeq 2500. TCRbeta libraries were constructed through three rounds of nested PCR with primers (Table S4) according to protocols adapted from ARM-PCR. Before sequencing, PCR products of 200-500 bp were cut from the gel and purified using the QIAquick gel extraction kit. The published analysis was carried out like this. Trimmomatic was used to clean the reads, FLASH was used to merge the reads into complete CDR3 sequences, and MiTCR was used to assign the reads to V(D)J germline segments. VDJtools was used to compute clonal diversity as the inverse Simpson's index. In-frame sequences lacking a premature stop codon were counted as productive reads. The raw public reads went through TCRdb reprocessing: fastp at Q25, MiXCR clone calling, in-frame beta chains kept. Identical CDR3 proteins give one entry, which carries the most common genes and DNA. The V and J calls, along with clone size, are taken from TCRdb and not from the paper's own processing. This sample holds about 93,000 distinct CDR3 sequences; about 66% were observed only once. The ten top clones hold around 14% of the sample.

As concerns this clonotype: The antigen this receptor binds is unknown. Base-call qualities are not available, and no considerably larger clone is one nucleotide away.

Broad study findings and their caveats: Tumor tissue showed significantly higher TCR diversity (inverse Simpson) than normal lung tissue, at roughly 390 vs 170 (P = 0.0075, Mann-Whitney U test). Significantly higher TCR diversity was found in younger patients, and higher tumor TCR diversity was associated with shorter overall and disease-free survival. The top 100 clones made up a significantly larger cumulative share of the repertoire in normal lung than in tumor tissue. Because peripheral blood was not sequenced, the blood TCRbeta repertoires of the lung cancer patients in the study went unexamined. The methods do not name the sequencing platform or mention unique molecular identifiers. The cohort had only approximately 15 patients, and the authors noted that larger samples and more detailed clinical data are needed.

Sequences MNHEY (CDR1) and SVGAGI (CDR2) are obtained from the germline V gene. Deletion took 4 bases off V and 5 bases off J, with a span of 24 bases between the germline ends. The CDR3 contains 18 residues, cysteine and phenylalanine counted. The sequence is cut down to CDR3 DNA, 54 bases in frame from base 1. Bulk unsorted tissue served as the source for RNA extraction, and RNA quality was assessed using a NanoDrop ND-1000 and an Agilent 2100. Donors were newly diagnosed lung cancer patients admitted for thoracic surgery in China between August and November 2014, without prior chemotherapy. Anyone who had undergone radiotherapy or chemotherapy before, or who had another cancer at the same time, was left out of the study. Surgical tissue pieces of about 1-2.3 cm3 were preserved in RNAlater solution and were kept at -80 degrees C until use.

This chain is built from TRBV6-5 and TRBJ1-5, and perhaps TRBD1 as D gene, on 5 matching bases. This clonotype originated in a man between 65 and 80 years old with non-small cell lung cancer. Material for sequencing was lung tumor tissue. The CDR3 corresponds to CASSFLHPSEGFDQPQHF. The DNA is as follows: TGTGCCAGCAGTTTTTTGCATCCATCGGAGGGGTTCGATCAGCCCCAGCATTTT.